The 16 T cell receptor beta chains presented below share a single source sample, sequenced in a study of vaccination effects on CD4 cells after COVID-19. Their cognate antigens are unknown. TCRdb keeps only in-frame clones here, not all; method: immunoSEQ multiplex PCR. The table lists 84,000 or so clones, around four fifths of them singletons. Expansion with viral peptide pools was applied to antigen-specific CD4+ T cells by the ViraFEST assay prior to sequencing. Isolation of CD4+ T cells took place after approximately 10 days of culture. Every participant took two doses of the BNT162b2 or mRNA-1273 vaccine. Source: CD4+ T cells from PBMCs cultured with HCoV-OC43 spike peptides, taken after COVID-19 vaccination. The subset is: HCoV-OC43 spike overlapping peptide pool stimulation. These receptors all stem from a human donor who received a COVID-19 vaccine.

The chain combines TRBV4-3 with TRBJ2-1, with D unresolved. Per germline, CDR1 LGHNA and CDR2 YSLEER. The CDR3 has 14 amino acids. V lost 1 base to trimming and J lost 0 bases, with 4 bases between them. The CDR3 DNA follows: TGCGCCAGCAGCCAAGGGGCCTCCTACAATGAGCAGTTCTTC. Translated, it gives CASSQGASYNEQFF.

A single count supports this clone. The chain joins TRBV19 to TRBJ1-2; possibly TRBD1 for D (6 bases). The CDR3 spans 16 residues. V lost 5 bases to trimming and J lost 4 bases, with 20 bases between them. Germline-derived CDR1 and CDR2 are LNHDA and SQIVND (reference sequence). The CDR3 DNA is TGTGCCAGTAGTCCTCGCCCCGAGACAGGAATCTATGGCTACACCTTC. This encodes CASSPRPETGIYGYTF.

The rearrangement joins TRBV6-2 or TRBV6-3 to TRBJ2-7, with 7 bases that match TRBD1. V shed 5 bases, J shed 1 base, and the junction held 5 bases outside the gene matches. This CDR3 comprises 14 residues. Germline V gene data show CDR1 as MNHEY and CDR2 as SVGEGT. The CDR3 nucleotides read TGTGCCAGCAGTGGGGCACAGGGGTCCTACGAGCAGTACGTC. It translates to CASSGAQGSYEQYV.

V gene TRBV5-1 combines with J gene TRBJ2-5, with 10 positions matching TRBD2. This CDR3 contains 16 residues. In germline, CDR1 is SGHRS, CDR2 YFSETQ. The V segment lost 4 bases and the J segment 5 bases; nucleotides outside the gene matches: 11. CDR3 nucleotide sequence: TGCGCCAGCAGCGAGGCTAGCGGGGGCTCGATGGAGACCCAGTACTTC. It yields the protein CASSEASGGSMETQYF.

The chain recombines TRBV27 with TRBJ2-5; no definite D call. V gave up 1 base and J gave up 0 bases, with 3 bases separating them. The V gene's germline CDR1 is MNHEY and CDR2 SMNVEV (reference sequence). CDR3 size: 13 residues. As DNA, the CDR3 is TGTGCCAGCAGTTTATACTACCAAGAGACCCAGTACTTC. Translation gives CASSLYYQETQYF.

J is TRBJ2-1 and V is TRBV5-8; D perhaps matches TRBD1 (5 bases). V lost 7 bases, J lost 5 bases, and 16 bases lay in between. The germline V gene encodes CDR1 SGHTS and CDR2 YDEGEE. The CDR3 is made up of 14 amino acids. This CDR3 is CASPEQDTHNEQFF. The CDR3 DNA sequence: TGTGCCAGCCCGGAACAGGACACCCACAATGAGCAGTTCTTC.

This clone was seen only once. V usage is TRBV6-5 and J usage is TRBJ2-2; D remains unclear. The CDR3 has 13 residues. The V end lost 6 bases, the J end lost 2 bases, and 7 bases lay between the germline ends. The germline V gene has CDR1 MNHEY and CDR2 SVGAGI. This chain's CDR3 is CASSLYNTGELFF. Here the CDR3 DNA reads TGTGCCAGCAGCCTGTATAACACCGGGGAGCTGTTTTTT.

The chain couples TRBV6-5 to TRBJ2-7; 10 nucleotides agree with TRBD1. Trimming took 5 bases from V and 3 from J; bases not matched to a gene: 4. The CDR3 consists of 14 residues. The germline V gene encodes CDR1 MNHEY and CDR2 SVGAGI. CDR3 bases: TGTGCCAGCAGTCCCGGGACAGGGGTCTACGAGCAGTACGTC. Amino acid sequence: CASSPGTGVYEQYV.

The chain links TRBV7-2 to TRBJ2-7, with a weak D call TRBD2 (6 bases). Germline CDR1 reads SGHTA; CDR2 reads FQGNSA. Trimming shortened V by 2 bases and J by 0 bases, and 20 bases separated the two germline ends. The length of the CDR3 is 18 residues. Written as DNA, the CDR3 is TGTGCCAGCAGCTTACGAGGAGGGGAAGACGGAAGCTCCTACGAGCAGTACGTC. It encodes CASSLRGGEDGSSYEQYV.

This sequence joins TRBV5-5 and TRBJ2-7, with D uncertain. This CDR3 is built from 17 residues. Trimming took off 2 bases at V and 0 bases at J, with 18 bases between the two ends. Germline V gene data show CDR1 as SGHKS and CDR2 as YYEKEE (reference sequence). Written as DNA, the CDR3 is TGTGCCAGCAGCTTCCCGATAGGGCAGATTAGCTCCTACGAGCAGTACGTC. This codes for CASSFPIGQISSYEQYV.

The sample holds a few counts of this clone. The V gene is TRBV6-2 or TRBV6-3, the J gene TRBJ2-2; D remains ambiguous. Deletions cut 2 bases from V and 6 bases from J, with 10 bases between. CDR3 length: 14 amino acids. Germline CDR1 and CDR2: MNHEY and SVGEGT. The DNA of the CDR3 is TGTGCCAGCAGTTACAACAGTCGGGCCGGGGAGCTGTTTTTT. This encodes CASSYNSRAGELFF.

This clone was detected a few times. This rearrangement joins TRBV30 to TRBJ1-5, with 9 bases matching TRBD1. From germline, CDR1 is GTSNPN and CDR2 SVGIG (reference sequence). The junction had 8 bases not matched to a gene; V was cut back by 3 bases and J by 8 bases. This CDR3 spans 14 amino acids. The CDR3 protein is CAWSAGTGMKPQHF. CDR3 nucleotide sequence: TGTGCCTGGAGCGCCGGGACAGGGATGAAGCCCCAGCATTTT. The full variable domain, its missing parts supplied by reference TRBV30 and TRBJ1-5, is SQTIHQWPATLVQPVGSPLSLECTVEGTSNPNLYWYRQAAGRGLQLLFYSVGIGQISSEVPQNLSASRPQDRQFILSSKKLLLSDSGFYLCAWSAGTGMKPQHFGDGTRLSIL.

The chain has TRBV5-1 and TRBJ1-3; a possible D gene is TRBD1 (6 bases). This CDR3 region has 14 residues. CDR1 and CDR2 (germline): SGHRS, YFSETQ. The ends were cut back, 1 base at V and 5 bases at J, with 10 bases in the middle. The CDR3 region has the DNA TGCGCCAGCAGCTTGAGTCAGGGGCGAAACACCATATATTTT. Protein product: CASSLSQGRNTIYF. The whole variable domain, filled in from reference TRBV5-1 and TRBJ1-3, reads KAGVTQTPRYLIKTRGQQVTLSCSPISGHRSVSWYQQTPGQGLQFLFEYFSETQRNKGNFPGRFSGRQFSNSRSEMNVSTLELGDSALYLCASSLSQGRNTIYFGEGSWLTVV.

The chain is built from TRBV15 and TRBJ1-2; 7 positions match TRBD1. From germline, CDR1 is LNHNV and CDR2 YYDKDF (reference sequence). The CDR3 extends over 15 amino acids. V trimming: 2 bases; J trimming: 8 bases; junction bases outside the gene matches: 11. DNA for the CDR3: TGTGCCACCAGCAGAAATAACCTACAGGGGCTCGGCTACACCTTC. Protein: CATSRNNLQGLGYTF.

The DNA for the CDR3 is TGTGCCAGCAGCCCGGGGACAGGGACTAACTATGGCTACACCTTC. It yields the protein CASSPGTGTNYGYTF. The rearrangement joins TRBV7-8 to TRBJ1-2, with TRBD1 matching over 9 bases. Per germline, CDR1 SGHVS and CDR2 FQNEAQ. This CDR3 has 15 amino acids. Trimming cost V 5 bases and J 0 bases; bases outside gene matches: 4.

This clone has a handful of counts. The J gene is TRBJ1-2, the V gene TRBV6-5; no firm D call. Trimming removed 0 bases from V and 8 bases from J, with 7 bases in between. CDR3 length equals 12 residues. In germline, CDR1 is MNHEY, CDR2 SVGAGI. CDR3 sequence reads: CASSYSGEGYTF. The CDR3 DNA is TGTGCCAGCAGTTACTCCGGGGAAGGCTACACCTTC.